These T cell receptor beta chains were read from a single sample in a study of monozygotic twins with inflammatory bowel disease. TCRdb re-called the 5' RACE reads; every CDR3 protein appears as one record, without DNA. The sample yields over 130,000 distinct CDR3 sequences, of which the top ten take up 2.4%. The sample consisted of blood. The source of these receptors is a human donor with ulcerative colitis or Crohn's disease, or a healthy co-twin of an affected twin (not recorded which). Each CDR3 is given with its conserved first and last residue. Each record gives: J gene, V gene, CDR3 protein.

J gene: TRBJ2-7
V gene: TRBV6-1
CDR3 protein: CASSADRGTSEQYF

J gene: TRBJ2-7
V gene: TRBV7-4
CDR3 protein: CASSLAPSPPRSYEQYF

J gene: TRBJ1-2
V gene: TRBV10-3
CDR3 protein: CAISSVTGTSNYGYTF

J gene: TRBJ1-1
V gene: TRBV7-2
CDR3 protein: CASSRGRWTEAFF

J gene: TRBJ1-1
V gene: TRBV29-1
CDR3 protein: CSVDPNDRADTEAFF

J gene: TRBJ2-5
V gene: TRBV20-1
CDR3 protein: CSASPGVQETQYF

J gene: TRBJ1-1
V gene: TRBV19
CDR3 protein: CASSITGGPEAFF

J gene: TRBJ1-1
V gene: TRBV27
CDR3 protein: CASSSEPRSTEAFF

J gene: TRBJ2-5
V gene: TRBV5-4
CDR3 protein: CASSLGSSETQYF

J gene: TRBJ1-1
V gene: TRBV5-1
CDR3 protein: CASSLPGPYTEAFF

J gene: TRBJ2-1
V gene: TRBV28
CDR3 protein: CASSFLGGGTYNEQFF

J gene: TRBJ1-2
V gene: TRBV5-1
CDR3 protein: CASSLDLGGGYTF

J gene: TRBJ2-1
V gene: TRBV18
CDR3 protein: CASSPRDRGDNEQFF

J gene: TRBJ2-5
V gene: TRBV6-4
CDR3 protein: CGSSEGTSDQETQYF

J gene: TRBJ2-7
V gene: TRBV5-1
CDR3 protein: CASSLLRTASSYEQYF

J gene: TRBJ2-7
V gene: TRBV7-3
CDR3 protein: CASSLSGGATYEQYF

J gene: TRBJ2-1
V gene: TRBV6-2/TRBV6-3
CDR3 protein: CASSYSPPLGIYNEQFF

J gene: TRBJ2-2
V gene: TRBV10-3
CDR3 protein: CAISDSVAVVTGELFF

J gene: TRBJ1-2
V gene: TRBV20-1
CDR3 protein: CSARERRGTAYGYTF

J gene: TRBJ2-7
V gene: TRBV6-5
CDR3 protein: CASSYSVTDRTYEQYF

J gene: TRBJ2-1
V gene: TRBV5-1
CDR3 protein: CASSLGGGADRKQFF

J gene: TRBJ2-1
V gene: TRBV5-5
CDR3 protein: CASSRAGNLHNEQFF

J gene: TRBJ1-2
V gene: TRBV27
CDR3 protein: CASCAAPRAAGYTF

J gene: TRBJ2-1
V gene: TRBV18
CDR3 protein: CASSPQGIDEQFF

J gene: TRBJ2-7
V gene: TRBV18
CDR3 protein: CASSQRTGNYEQYF

J gene: TRBJ2-7
V gene: TRBV2
CDR3 protein: CASSAASGGGRRREQYF

J gene: TRBJ1-4
V gene: TRBV20-1
CDR3 protein: CSPLDRDEKLFF

J gene: TRBJ2-3
V gene: TRBV5-1
CDR3 protein: CASSPGTGGDTQYF

J gene: TRBJ2-7
V gene: TRBV7-3
CDR3 protein: CASSSQAGQNYEQYF

J gene: TRBJ2-2
V gene: TRBV5-1
CDR3 protein: CASSLTGNTGELFF

J gene: TRBJ1-5
V gene: TRBV7-2
CDR3 protein: CASSPGQGVGYSNQPQHF

J gene: TRBJ2-7
V gene: TRBV4-2
CDR3 protein: CASSQEAGIREQYF

J gene: TRBJ2-7
V gene: TRBV30
CDR3 protein: CAWSSSTTGQQYF

J gene: TRBJ2-7
V gene: TRBV12-3/TRBV12-4
CDR3 protein: CASCLAGLAQYEQYF

J gene: TRBJ2-5
V gene: TRBV20-1
CDR3 protein: CSVGPPQETQYF

J gene: TRBJ2-1
V gene: TRBV18
CDR3 protein: CASSPGQVPSRGSYNEQFF

J gene: TRBJ2-1
V gene: TRBV20-1
CDR3 protein: CSAQVVSEQFF